This T cell receptor beta chain was sequenced during a study of regulatory T cells in long-lasting Graves disease. This CDR3 contains 14 residues. Germline values: CDR1 SNHLY, CDR2 FYNNEI. The authors built TCR beta libraries using iRepertoire HTBI primers and Arm-PCR of CDR3 regions. TCRdb reprocessed the multiplex PCR reads with MiXCR, giving one entry per CDR3 protein. The data show 400,000 to 450,000 distinct CDR3 sequences, 23% seen once. Worth noting for this clonotype: A much larger clone lies one base from this, so it may be a read error.

Sample time point: persistent/refractory GD, antithyroid drugs over 5 years with positive TRAb. PBMC RNA was the source of the TCR library. Graves' disease diagnoses used American Thyroid Association guidelines. Source: peripheral blood mononuclear cells (PBMCs), taken when the disease was refractory, from a patient treated with antithyroid drugs. The receptor was derived from a female donor with Graves disease. The V gene is TRBV2, the J gene TRBJ1-1; TRBD1 matches at 9 bases. The CDR3 is CACSGGTGGTVAFF. For the CDR3, the DNA is TGTGCCTGCAGTGGTGGAACAGGGGGCACTGTAGCTTTCTTT. Looking up the rest from reference TRBV2 and TRBJ1-1 gives the full variable domain: EPEVTQTPSHQVTQMGQEVILRCVPISNHLYFYWYRQILGQKVEFLVSFYNNEISEKSEIFDDQFSVERPDGSNFTLKIRSTKLEDSAMYFCACSGGTGGTVAFFGQGTRLTVV.